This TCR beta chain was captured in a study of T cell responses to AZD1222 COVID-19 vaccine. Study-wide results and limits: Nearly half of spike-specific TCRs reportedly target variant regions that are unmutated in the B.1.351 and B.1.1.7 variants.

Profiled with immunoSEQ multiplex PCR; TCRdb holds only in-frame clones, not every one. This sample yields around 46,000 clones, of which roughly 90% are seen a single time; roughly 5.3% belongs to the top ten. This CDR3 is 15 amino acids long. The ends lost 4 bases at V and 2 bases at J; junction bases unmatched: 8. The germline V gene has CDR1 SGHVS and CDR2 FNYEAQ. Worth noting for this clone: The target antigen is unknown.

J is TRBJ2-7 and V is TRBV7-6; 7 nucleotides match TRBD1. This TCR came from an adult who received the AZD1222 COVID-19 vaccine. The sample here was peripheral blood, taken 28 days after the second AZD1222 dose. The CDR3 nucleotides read TGTGCCAGCAGCTCCTGGGGGACAGTAGCCTACGAGCAGTACTTC. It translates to CASSSWGTVAYEQYF.